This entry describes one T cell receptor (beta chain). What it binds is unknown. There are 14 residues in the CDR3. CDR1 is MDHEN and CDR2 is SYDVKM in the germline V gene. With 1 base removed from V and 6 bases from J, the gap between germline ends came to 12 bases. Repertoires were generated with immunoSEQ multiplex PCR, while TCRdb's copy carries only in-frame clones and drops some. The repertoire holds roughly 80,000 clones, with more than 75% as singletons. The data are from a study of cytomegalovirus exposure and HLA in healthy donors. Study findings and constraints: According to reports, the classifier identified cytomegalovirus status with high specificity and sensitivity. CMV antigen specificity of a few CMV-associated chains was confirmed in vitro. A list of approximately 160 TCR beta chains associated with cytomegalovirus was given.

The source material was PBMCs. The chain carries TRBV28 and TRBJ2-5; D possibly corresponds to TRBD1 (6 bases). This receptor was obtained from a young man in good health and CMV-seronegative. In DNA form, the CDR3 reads TGTGCCAGCAGTTTATCCGGGACATTAAAGACCCAGTACTTC. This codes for CASSLSGTLKTQYF.